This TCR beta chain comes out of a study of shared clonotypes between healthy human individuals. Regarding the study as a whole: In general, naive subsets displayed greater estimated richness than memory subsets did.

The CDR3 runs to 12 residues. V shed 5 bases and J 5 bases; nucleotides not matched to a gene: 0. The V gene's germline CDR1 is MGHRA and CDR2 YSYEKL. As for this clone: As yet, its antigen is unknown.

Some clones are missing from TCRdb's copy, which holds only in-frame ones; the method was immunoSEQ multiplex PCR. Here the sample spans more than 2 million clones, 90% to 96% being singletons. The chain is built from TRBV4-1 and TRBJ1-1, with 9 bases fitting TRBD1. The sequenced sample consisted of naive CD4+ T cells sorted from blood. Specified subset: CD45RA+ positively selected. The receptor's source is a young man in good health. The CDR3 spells CASSGQGTEAFF. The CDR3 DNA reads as TGCGCCAGCAGCGGACAGGGGACTGAAGCTTTCTTT.